This TCR beta chain comes out of a study of blood T cells in healthy people across ages. Study-wide points: Long-lived and aged donors differed, with more naive CD4+ cells and higher diversity in the long-lived.

Together with a sample-barcoded 5' primer, a J-beta primer mix was included in a second PCR lasting about 6 to 11 cycles. Each CDR3 protein is one row after TCRdb ran MiXCR on the 5' RACE reads. This sample has 540,000 or so distinct CDR3 sequences; around 48% occur once, and the top ten carry 20% to 25%. Regarding this clonotype: What it binds is unknown.

The germline V gene has CDR1 MGHRA and CDR2 YSYEKL. Trimming took off 5 bases at V and 1 base at J, with 11 bases between the two ends. The CDR3 length is 15 residues. Sequenced input: blood. The sequence was collected from an elderly man in good health. This rearrangement joins TRBV4-1 to TRBJ2-2; D perhaps matches TRBD1 (5 bases). CDR3 sequence reads: CASSLQALNTGELFF. The CDR3, as DNA: TGCGCCAGCAGCTTACAGGCTCTGAACACCGGGGAGCTGTTTTTT.